The source of this T cell receptor beta chain is a study of metastatic and nonmetastatic thyroid tumors. Per the authors' pipeline: The distant-metastasis classifier for papillary thyroid cancer was built from CDR3 differences across clinicopathological groups. With MiXCR, TCRdb called clones anew from the PCR reads. The V and J calls were not made by the authors but by TCRdb's processing. The data show approximately 69,000 clones, 13% to 15% seen once. Not a single patient had been given any form of treatment at any point before undergoing thyroid surgery. The ends were cut back, 1 base at V and 3 bases at J, with 13 bases in the middle. This CDR3 comprises 16 residues. Germline V gene data show CDR1 as MRHNA and CDR2 as SNTAGT.

The TCR sequence derives from a male donor with papillary thyroid cancer or a benign thyroid nodule (not recorded which). Some clones in this sample may be carry-over from other donors' samples. The sequencing sample was made of blood. J is TRBJ2-1 and V is TRBV6-4; D unclear. CDR3 region: CASSDYPGWLYNEQFF. The CDR3 DNA sequence: TGTGCCAGCAGTGACTACCCAGGTTGGCTCTACAATGAGCAGTTCTTC.